The clone carrying this T cell receptor beta chain was seen only a few times. The antigen is not known. The data were produced by immunoSEQ multiplex PCR, yet TCRdb's version contains in-frame clones alone and is incomplete. This table has over 8,000 clones, over 55% appearing once. This entry belongs to a study of OX40 agonist ivuxolimab in advanced cancers. Whole-study findings and limits: Partial responders receiving 0.1-3.0 mg/kg showed among the lowest clonal expansion. Blood T cells, both CD4+ and CD8+, expanded clonally by week 6 at 0.1 to 3.0 mg/kg. Expanded clones tended on average to be more numerous among CD8+ T cells than CD4+.

Autoimmune disease history or systemic immunosuppression led to patient exclusion. Germline loops: CDR1 SQVTM, CDR2 ANQGSEA. This CDR3 region has 13 residues. Trimming stripped 4 bases from V and 0 bases from J, with 6 bases between. Material: CD4+ or CD8+ T cells sorted from blood, obtained in a trial of the OX40 agonist ivuxolimab. This receptor was taken from an adult with an advanced solid tumor such as melanoma, head and neck, liver or kidney cancer. The chain has TRBV29-1 and TRBJ2-2; maybe TRBD1 (5 bases). CDR3 amino acids: CSVVGANTGELFF. As DNA, the CDR3 is TGCAGCGTTGTAGGGGCGAACACCGGGGAGCTGTTTTTT.